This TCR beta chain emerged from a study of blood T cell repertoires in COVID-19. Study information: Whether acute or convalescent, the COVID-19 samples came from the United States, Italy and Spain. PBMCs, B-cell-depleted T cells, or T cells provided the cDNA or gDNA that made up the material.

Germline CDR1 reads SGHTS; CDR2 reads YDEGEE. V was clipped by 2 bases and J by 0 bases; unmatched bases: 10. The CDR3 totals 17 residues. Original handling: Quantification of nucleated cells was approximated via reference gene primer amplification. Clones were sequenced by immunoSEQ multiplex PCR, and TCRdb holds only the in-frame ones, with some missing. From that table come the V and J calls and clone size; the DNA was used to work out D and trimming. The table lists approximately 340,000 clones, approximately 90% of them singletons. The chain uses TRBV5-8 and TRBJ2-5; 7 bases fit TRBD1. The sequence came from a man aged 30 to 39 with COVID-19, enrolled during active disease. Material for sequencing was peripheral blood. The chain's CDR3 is CASSFLFDRDHQETQYF. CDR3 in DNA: TGTGCCAGCAGCTTCCTTTTTGACAGGGACCACCAAGAGACCCAGTACTTC.